The source of this T cell receptor (beta chain) is a study of tumour-infiltrating T cells in Burkitt lymphoma. Study-level information: Survival, overall and progression-free, tracked with productive clonality.

Deletions cut 3 bases from V and 2 bases from J, with 7 bases between. The germline V gene has CDR1 LNHDA and CDR2 SQIVND (reference sequence). The CDR3 is made up of 13 amino acids. Data came from immunoSEQ multiplex PCR; TCRdb stores just in-frame clones and leaves some out. This sample has about 9,200 clones, with around two thirds found just once. The specimen sequenced was tumor tissue. The chain is built from TRBV19 and TRBJ2-5; D unresolved. The receptor was derived from a human donor with diffuse large B-cell lymphoma. This chain's CDR3 is CASSIRVQETQYF. CDR3 DNA sequence: TGTGCCAGTAGTATCCGGGTACAAGAGACCCAGTACTTC. The full variable domain, its missing parts supplied by reference TRBV19 and TRBJ2-5, is DGGITQSPKYLFRKEGQNVTLSCEQNLNHDAMYWYRQDPGQGLRLIYYSQIVNDFQKGDIAEGYSVSREKKESFPLTVTSAQKNPTAFYLCASSIRVQETQYFGPGTRLLVL.